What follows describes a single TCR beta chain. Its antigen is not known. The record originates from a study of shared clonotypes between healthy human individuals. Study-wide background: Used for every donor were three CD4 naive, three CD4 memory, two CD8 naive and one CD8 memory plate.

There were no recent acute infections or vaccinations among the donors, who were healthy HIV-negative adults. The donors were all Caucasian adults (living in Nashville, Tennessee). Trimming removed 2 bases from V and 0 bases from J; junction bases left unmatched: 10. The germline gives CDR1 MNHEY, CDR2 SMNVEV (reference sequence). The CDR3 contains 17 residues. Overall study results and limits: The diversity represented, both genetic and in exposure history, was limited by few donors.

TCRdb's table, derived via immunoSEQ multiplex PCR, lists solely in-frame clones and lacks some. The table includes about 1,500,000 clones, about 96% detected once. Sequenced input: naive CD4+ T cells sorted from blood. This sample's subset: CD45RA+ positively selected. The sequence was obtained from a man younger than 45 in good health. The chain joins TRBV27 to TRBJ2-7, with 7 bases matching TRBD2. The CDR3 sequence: CASSLRGRAQVSYEQYF. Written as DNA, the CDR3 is TGTGCCAGCAGTTTAAGAGGGAGGGCCCAAGTCTCCTACGAGCAGTACTTC.